This TCR beta chain was captured by sequencing in a study of beta chain features in type 1 diabetes. Study-wide results and caveats: VDJ junctions from patients with type 1 diabetes contained fewer insertions and more deletions. People with Type 1 diabetes carried modestly yet significantly shorter TCRB CDR3s in all four CD4+ subsets.

The CDR3 extends over 16 amino acids. V was cut by 8 bases and J by 5 bases, with 21 bases left in between. Germline CDR1 and CDR2: MNHNY and SVGAGI (reference sequence). The sequenced template was cDNA made from the entire isolated RNA. Only in-frame clones appear in the TCRdb table, and some are missing; sequencing was by immunoSEQ multiplex PCR. This sample has 100,000 to 150,000 clones, with 9% found just once. This clone came up a few times. Its antigen remains unidentified. The specimen sequenced was central memory CD4+ T cells from blood. The chain uses TRBV6-6 and TRBJ2-2, with D possibly TRBD2 on 7 matching bases. The sequence was obtained from a man younger than 40 with type 1 diabetes. The CDR3 spells CASSLLGGAWTGELFF. In DNA form, the CDR3 reads TGTGCCAGCTCGCTCTTGGGGGGGGCTTGGACCGGGGAGCTGTTTTTT.